The entry below gives a single T cell receptor beta chain sequence along with its context. Its matching antigen is unknown. The data are from a study of T-cell reconstitution after alpha-beta-depleted transplantation in children. As it was prepared, the TCRbeta library received unique molecular identifiers. TCRdb reanalysed the PCR reads using MiXCR and keeps one entry per CDR3 protein. This table holds 70,000 or so distinct CDR3 sequences, 11% found once. Whole-study findings and limits: Reportedly, roughly two months post-transplant, alpha-beta T cells arose from several hundred expanded graft clones.

With V trimmed by 5 bases and J by 0 bases, 11 bases remained unmatched. Germline CDR1 SGHTA, CDR2 FQGNSA. This CDR3 has 17 amino acids. Sample: PBMCs, taken before TCRalphabeta/CD19-depleted stem cell transplant. This clonotype was obtained from a boy aged 5-17 years with acute myeloid leukemia, due to receive a stem cell transplant. V is TRBV7-2 and J is TRBJ2-3; the match to TRBD2 covers 7 bases. The CDR3 DNA follows: TGTGCCAGCAGCCGAAGCGGGCTAGCGGCTAGCACAGATACGCAGTATTTT. Protein product: CASSRSGLAASTDTQYF. The full variable domain, its missing parts supplied by reference TRBV7-2 and TRBJ2-3, is GAGVSQSPSNKVTEKGKDVELRCDPISGHTALYWYRQSLGQGLEFLIYFQGNSAPDKSGLPSDRFSAERTGGSVSTLTIQRTQQEDSAVYLCASSRSGLAASTDTQYFGPGTRLTVL.